One sample yielded the 21 T cell receptor beta chains listed below, sequenced in a study of PD-L1 blockade in urothelial cancer. Sequencing used immunoSEQ multiplex PCR; TCRdb keeps in-frame clones, though not all of them. This table holds around 38,000 clones, less than 90% found once. Documented time point: peripheral blood 6 weeks after treatment start. The material sequenced was PBMCs, taken around atezolizumab (anti-PD-L1) treatment. Receptor source: a man in his 60s with urothelial cancer.

This rearrangement joins TRBV5-1 to TRBJ2-5; 8 bases map to TRBD1. The V and J ends lost 4 bases and 3 bases, in that order; junction bases with no gene match: 2. In germline, CDR1 is SGHRS, CDR2 YFSETQ. CDR3 length equals 13 residues. The CDR3 nucleotides are TGCGCCAGCAGCATGACAGGGGAAGAGACCCAGTACTTC. Translating it yields CASSMTGEETQYF.

The rearrangement joins TRBV27 to TRBJ2-7; D perhaps matches TRBD2 (5 bases). The CDR3 is made up of 14 amino acids. Trimming pared 4 bases from V and 2 bases from J, leaving 12 bases between. CDR1 MNHEY and CDR2 SMNVEV come from the germline V gene (reference sequence). CDR3 DNA: TGTGCCAGCAGTTACCGGGAAAAGGCCTACGAGCAGTACTTC. It is translated as CASSYREKAYEQYF.

The chain has TRBV10-3 and TRBJ1-2, with 9 nucleotides matching TRBD1. With 0 bases clipped from V and 8 bases from J, the junction kept 25 bases outside the gene matches. Germline V gene data show CDR1 as ENHRY and CDR2 as SYGVKD. This CDR3 is built from 21 residues. CDR3 nucleotide sequence: TGTGCCATCAGTGAGTCGAGGACGGCGGAGCCGGGACAGGGAACGCTCGGCGGCTACACCTTC. This gives the protein CAISESRTAEPGQGTLGGYTF.

This clone appeared once. V is TRBV11-2 and J is TRBJ2-7; possibly TRBD1 for D (7 bases). Looked up from germline, CDR1 is SGHAT and CDR2 is FQNNGV. V gave up 5 bases and J gave up 3 bases, with 17 bases separating them. The CDR3 consists of 15 residues. This CDR3 is CASSGLQGSNYEQYF. Here the CDR3 DNA reads TGTGCCAGCAGCGGACTACAGGGGTCGAACTACGAGCAGTACTTC.

V and J are TRBV7-6 and TRBJ1-1; 7 bases align to TRBD1. The CDR3 is made up of 13 amino acids. The junction had 6 bases not matched to a gene; V was cut back by 10 bases and J by 1 base. Germline CDR1 reads SGHVS; CDR2 reads FNYEAQ. This chain's CDR3 is CAITGQTNTEAFF. CDR3 in DNA: TGTGCCATCACGGGACAGACGAACACTGAAGCTTTCTTT.

The chain has TRBV30 and TRBJ2-2; the D gene is possibly TRBD2 (5 bases). The CDR3 totals 13 residues. The V end lost 1 base, the J end lost 5 bases, and 8 bases lay between the germline ends. Germline V gene sequence: CDR1 GTSNPN, CDR2 SVGIG (reference sequence). CDR3: CAWSERRTGELFF. The DNA for the CDR3 is TGTGCCTGGAGTGAGCGGAGAACCGGGGAGCTGTTTTTT.

As DNA, the CDR3 is TGTGCCAGCAGAAATATAGCCGAAAAACTGTTTTTT. This codes for CASRNIAEKLFF. The V gene is TRBV6-6, the J gene TRBJ1-4, with D hard to call. Germline V lookup: CDR1 MNHNY, CDR2 SVGAGI (reference sequence). CDR3 length: 12 residues. V was pared by 6 bases and J by 8 bases, with 10 bases between.

This clone was detected a few times. V usage is TRBV30 and J usage is TRBJ2-5; TRBD1 is a possible D gene (6 bases). There are 16 residues in the CDR3. V lost 4 bases, J lost 1 base, and 19 bases lay in between. The V gene's germline CDR1 is GTSNPN and CDR2 SVGIG (reference sequence). CDR3 coding DNA: TGTGCCTGGAAGACCCGGAACAGGGCTCTCCAAGAGACCCAGTACTTC. This encodes CAWKTRNRALQETQYF.

This chain uses TRBV10-2 with TRBJ2-1, with D maybe TRBD2 (6 bases). CDR1 WSHSY and CDR2 SAAADI come from the germline V gene. Trimming pared 10 bases from V and 2 bases from J, leaving 15 bases between. The CDR3 is made up of 14 amino acids. DNA of the CDR3: TGCGCCACCAGCTATAGGGAGGCCTACAATGAGCAGTTCTTC. Translated: CATSYREAYNEQFF.

This chain connects TRBV6-6 to TRBJ1-2, with a weak D call TRBD1 (5 bases). The CDR3 totals 13 residues. Germline V gene data show CDR1 as MNHNY and CDR2 as SVGAGI (reference sequence). Trimming cost V 0 bases and J 8 bases, with 10 bases left between them. In DNA, the CDR3 is TGTGCCAGCAGTTACTCCGGGGGAGAAGGCTACACCTTC. This encodes CASSYSGGEGYTF.

The CDR3 coding sequence is TGTGCCAGCAGTGTTACAGGGCATGGCTACACCTTC. As protein: CASSVTGHGYTF. The chain recombines TRBV2 with TRBJ1-2; weak D call: TRBD1 (6 bases). This CDR3 spans 12 amino acids. Germline V CDR1 and CDR2: SNHLY, FYNNEI. V was shortened by 4 bases and J by 6 bases, with 9 bases between the two germline ends.

The chain combines TRBV18 with TRBJ1-2; TRBD1 matches 8 bases. V shed 1 base and J 5 bases; nucleotides not matched to a gene: 3. Per germline, CDR1 KGHSH and CDR2 LQKENI. CDR3 length equals 14 residues. Here the CDR3 DNA reads TGTGCCAGCTCACCACAGGGACAGGTTTATGGCTACACCTTC. Translating gives CASSPQGQVYGYTF.

The chain uses TRBV6-5 and TRBJ1-2, with 11 bases lining up with TRBD1. V lost 4 bases to trimming and J lost 7 bases; unmatched junction nucleotides: 8. The germline V gene has CDR1 MNHEY and CDR2 SVGAGI. CDR3 length equals 15 residues. The CDR3 is CASSFRTGGASGYTF. The CDR3 bases are TGTGCCAGCAGTTTCCGGACAGGGGGCGCATCTGGCTACACCTTC.

The chain is built from TRBV29-1 and TRBJ1-4, with unresolved D. There are 19 residues in the CDR3. V dropped 0 bases and J dropped 5 bases, with 25 bases sitting between them. In germline, CDR1 is SQVTM, CDR2 ANQGSEA. The CDR3 region has the DNA TGCAGCGTTGAAGACCAGGCGGAAATAGCGGGCGTCACAAATGAAAAACTGTTTTTT. It yields the protein CSVEDQAEIAGVTNEKLFF.

This clone was counted a single time. The rearrangement links TRBV5-6 to TRBJ1-4; D not certain. In germline, CDR1 is SGHDT, CDR2 YYEEEE. The V gene lost 3 bases and the J gene lost 10 bases, with 16 bases spanning the gap. This CDR3 has 14 amino acids. The CDR3 protein is CASSWRSAATKLFF. In DNA, the CDR3 is TGTGCCAGCAGCTGGAGGTCAGCGGCGACAAAACTGTTTTTT.

The chain links TRBV5-1 to TRBJ1-3; possibly TRBD1 for D (5 bases). The CDR3 covers 16 residues. Deletions cut 0 bases from V and 4 bases from J, with 14 bases between. CDR1 and CDR2 (germline): SGHRS, YFSETQ. The CDR3 bases are TGCGCCAGCAGCTTGGTAGGGCAGGGAGGAGGAAACACCATATATTTT. Translating gives CASSLVGQGGGNTIYF. Together with reference TRBV5-1 and TRBJ1-3, the CDR3 gives the full variable domain: KAGVTQTPRYLIKTRGQQVTLSCSPISGHRSVSWYQQTPGQGLQFLFEYFSETQRNKGNFPGRFSGRQFSNSRSEMNVSTLELGDSALYLCASSLVGQGGGNTIYFGEGSWLTVV.

This rearrangement joins TRBV6-5 to TRBJ1-2; D might be TRBD1 (5 bases). Deletions cut 2 bases from V and 2 bases from J, with 12 bases between. The CDR3 extends over 15 amino acids. The germline V gene encodes CDR1 MNHEY and CDR2 SVGAGI. CDR3 residues: CASSYTAGLNYGYTF. As DNA, the CDR3 is TGTGCCAGCAGTTACACGGCAGGGCTGAACTATGGCTACACCTTC.

This clone was seen a handful of times. The gene calls are TRBV5-6 and TRBJ1-2; D unresolved. The germline V and J ends were trimmed by 1 base and 3 bases, with 13 bases remaining between them. This CDR3 spans 15 amino acids. The germline V gene encodes CDR1 SGHDT and CDR2 YYEEEE. CDR3 DNA sequence: TGTGCCAGCAGCTTGTTAGGGAGTCAATACTATGGCTACACCTTC. It yields the protein CASSLLGSQYYGYTF.

The chain uses TRBV5-1 and TRBJ2-2; 7 bases agree with TRBD1. From germline, CDR1 is SGHRS and CDR2 YFSETQ. The CDR3 loop spans 13 amino acids. V lost 8 bases and J lost 4; bases outside the gene matches: 5. The CDR3 sequence is CASSDRVTGELFF. The CDR3 DNA reads TGCGCCAGTTCCGACAGGGTCACCGGGGAGCTGTTTTTT.

The rearrangement uses TRBV5-1 and TRBJ2-7; 9 bases line up with TRBD2. Germline values: CDR1 SGHRS, CDR2 YFSETQ. V dropped 4 bases and J dropped 4; count of bases not matched to a gene: 6. The CDR3 runs 14 residues. Here the CDR3 DNA reads TGCGCCAGCAGCCCGACTAGCGGAAATTACGAGCAGTACTTC. This sequence encodes CASSPTSGNYEQYF.

The chain carries TRBV14 and TRBJ2-2; D remains ambiguous. CDR1 SGHDN and CDR2 FVKESK come from the germline V gene. Trimming shortened V by 4 bases and J by 3 bases, and 9 bases separated the two germline ends. The CDR3 has 14 amino acids. The CDR3 DNA sequence: TGTGCCAGCAGCCCTGCCCGGGACACCGGGGAGCTGTTTTTT. Its protein is CASSPARDTGELFF.